These T cell receptor beta chains were read from a single sample in a study of blood T cell repertoires in COVID-19. The repertoire was sequenced with immunoSEQ multiplex PCR; TCRdb's copy has only in-frame clones and lacks some. The sample lists fewer than 200,000 clones, roughly 84% occurring once. The sample taken for sequencing was peripheral blood. These TCRs come from a human donor in a cohort sampled during active COVID-19. Both conserved end residues are part of each CDR3. D genes are given only for firm matches. Rows may omit the clone size; those that give it use once, few, many or a size class.

NA	TRBJ1-2	NA	TRBV7-2	TGTGCCAGCAGCTTAGGTGACATTTCTAACTATGGCTACACCTTC	CASSLGDISNYGYTF
NA	TRBJ2-1	NA	TRBV6-6	TGTGCCAGCAGTCCGGGGAACAATGAGCAGTTCTTC	CASSPGNNEQFF
TRBD1	TRBJ2-5	NA	TRBV10-3	TGTGCCATCAGTGGGAACAGGGGCCAAGAGACCCAGTACTTC	CAISGNRGQETQYF
TRBD1	TRBJ2-7	NA	TRBV28	TGTGCCAGCAGTTATCTACAGGGGCTCTCCTACGAGCAGTACTTC	CASSYLQGLSYEQYF
TRBD1	TRBJ2-2	once	TRBV23-1	TGCGCCAGCAGTCAGACGGGACAGGGGGACAACACCGGGGAGCTGTTTTTT	CASSQTGQGDNTGELFF
NA	TRBJ1-2	few	TRBV25-1	TGTGCCAGCAGTGAATATAACCCCATTCGCGGTTTGTATGGCTACACCTTC	CASSEYNPIRGLYGYTF
NA	TRBJ2-3	NA	TRBV27	TGTGCCAGCAGTTTAGCGGGGCACACAGATACGCAGTATTTT	CASSLAGHTDTQYF
NA	TRBJ1-1	NA	TRBV9	TGTGCCAGCAGCGTAGGGGTAGGGAGAGGTACTGAAGCTTTCTTT	CASSVGVGRGTEAFF
TRBD2	TRBJ2-7	many	TRBV10-2	TGCGCCAGCAGGGGGGGGGATAGCTCCTACGAGCAGTACTTC	CASRGGDSSYEQYF
NA	TRBJ2-5	NA	TRBV7-2	TGTGCCAGCAGCTTAGAGCAGGGGGAGACCCAGTACTTC	CASSLEQGETQYF
TRBD2	TRBJ2-1	NA	TRBV7-8	TGTGCCAGCAGGCGTAGCGGGACCTACAATGAGCAGTTCTTC	CASRRSGTYNEQFF
TRBD1	TRBJ2-7	NA	TRBV7-9	TGTGCCAGCAATCTAGGGACAGGGATCCACGAGCAGTACTTC	CASNLGTGIHEQYF
TRBD1	TRBJ1-2	NA	TRBV7-2	TGTGCCAGCAGCTTACTACAGGGGAGCTATGGCTACACCTTC	CASSLLQGSYGYTF
TRBD1	TRBJ1-1	few	TRBV5-6	TGTGCCAGCAGCTTGGGACAGGGTATAGCTGAAGCTTTCTTT	CASSLGQGIAEAFF
TRBD1	TRBJ1-2	NA	TRBV7-2	TGTGCCAGCACCCCCGGACAGGGAACCTATGGCTACACCTTC	CASTPGQGTYGYTF
NA	TRBJ1-1	NA	TRBV9	TGTGCCAGCAGCGGTCAACAGGGCACTGAAGCTTTCTTT	CASSGQQGTEAFF
NA	TRBJ1-2	NA	TRBV4-1	TGCGCCAGCAGCCAAGAATGGGAGAATGGCTACACCTTC	CASSQEWENGYTF
TRBD1	TRBJ1-2	NA	TRBV6-5	TGTGCCAGCAGGAAAGGACAGGGAGGCTATGGCTACACCTTC	CASRKGQGGYGYTF
TRBD2	TRBJ2-3	NA	TRBV6-4	TGTGCCAGCAGTGACGGTAGCGGGGGCACAGATACGCAGTATTTT	CASSDGSGGTDTQYF
TRBD1	TRBJ1-2	many	TRBV6-5	TGTGCCAGCAGCCCCGGACAGGGGGCCTTGGGCTACACCTTC	CASSPGQGALGYTF
TRBD1	TRBJ2-7	NA	TRBV6-1	TGTGCCAGCAGTGAAGCGCTTCTGGGACAGGGGGCCTACGAGCAGTACTTC	CASSEALLGQGAYEQYF
TRBD1	TRBJ1-3	NA	TRBV3-1/TRBV3-2	TGTGCCAGCAGCGATACAAGGACAGGGTCGGCTCACTCTGGAAACACCATATATTTT	CASSDTRTGSAHSGNTIYF
NA	TRBJ1-3	NA	TRBV7-2	TGTGCCAGCAGCCGGACAGATGGAAACACCATATATTTT	CASSRTDGNTIYF
TRBD1	TRBJ2-1	NA	TRBV5-1	TGCGCCAGCAGCCCCGACAGGGTAGGGCAGTTCTTC	CASSPDRVGQFF
NA	TRBJ2-7	NA	TRBV12-3/TRBV12-4	TGTGCCAGCAGTTTCGGGGGATACGAGCAGTACTTC	CASSFGGYEQYF
TRBD2	TRBJ2-1	NA	TRBV30	TGTGCCTGGAAAAGAGCGGGAGGGCCCCCTAGAGAGAATGAGCAGTTCTTC	CAWKRAGGPPRENEQFF
NA	TRBJ1-2	NA	TRBV27	TGTGCCAGCAGTTTATCAGGGGCTGGTGGCTACACCTTC	CASSLSGAGGYTF
TRBD1	TRBJ1-4	NA	TRBV18	TGTGCCAGCTCCCTCACGAGGGGGCCTAATGAAAAACTGTTTTTT	CASSLTRGPNEKLFF
NA	TRBJ1-1	once	TRBV6-2/TRBV6-3	TGTGCCAGCAGCCCCGCAGGGGTCGCTGAAGCTTTCTTT	CASSPAGVAEAFF
NA	TRBJ2-7	NA	TRBV19	TGTGCCAGTAGTATAGCGACAGGCCTCTACGAGCAGTACTTC	CASSIATGLYEQYF
TRBD2	TRBJ2-1	NA	TRBV7-9	TGTGCCAGCAGCCTCGGACTAGCGTCTTACAATGAGCAGTTCTTC	CASSLGLASYNEQFF
NA	TRBJ2-7	once	TRBV3-1/TRBV3-2	TGTGCCAGCAGCCAAGGGAGCTACGAGCAGTACTTC	CASSQGSYEQYF
NA	TRBJ2-2	NA	TRBV11-2	TGTGCCAGCAGCTTTACCCAGGGGTCAGGCACCGGGGAGCTGTTTTTT	CASSFTQGSGTGELFF
NA	TRBJ1-1	NA	TRBV27	TGTGCCAGCAGTTTCCGGGCCCTTGGAGGTGAAGCTTTCTTT	CASSFRALGGEAFF
TRBD1	TRBJ2-7	NA	TRBV5-1	TGCGCCAGCAGCGCACGGGACAGCTCCTACGAGCAGTACTTC	CASSARDSSYEQYF
NA	TRBJ2-2	once	TRBV19	TGTGCCAGTAGTATCGGGGACAGGGAGCTGTTTTTT	CASSIGDRELFF
NA	TRBJ2-3	NA	TRBV24-1	TGTGCCACCAGTGATTTGCAGGCCGATACGCAGTATTTT	CATSDLQADTQYF
TRBD2	TRBJ2-5	NA	TRBV7-3	TGTGCCAGCAGCCCGAGGACTAGCGGGCCTCAAGAGACCCAGTACTTC	CASSPRTSGPQETQYF
TRBD1	TRBJ1-2	NA	TRBV7-2	TGTGCCAGCAGCACGGGACAGGGATATGGCTACACCTTC	CASSTGQGYGYTF
TRBD2	TRBJ2-1	NA	TRBV4-2	TGTGCCAGCAGCCAAGTCGGAGCGGGGAACAATGAGCAGTTCTTC	CASSQVGAGNNEQFF
TRBD1	TRBJ1-4	NA	TRBV24-1	TGTGCCACCAACACAGGGGCCAGAAAACTGTTTTTT	CATNTGARKLFF
TRBD1	TRBJ1-5	NA	TRBV5-6	TGTGCCAGCAGCATGTGGGACAGGGGGAGTGTCAATCAGCCCCAGCATTTT	CASSMWDRGSVNQPQHF
TRBD1	TRBJ2-7	NA	TRBV29-1	TGCAGCGTTAGACCTCAGGGGGAGCCCTACGAGCAGTACTTC	CSVRPQGEPYEQYF
NA	TRBJ1-1	NA	TRBV29-1	TGCAGCGTGTACAGGGCCAACACTGAAGCTTTCTTT	CSVYRANTEAFF
NA	TRBJ2-5	NA	TRBV4-2	TGTGCCAGCAGCCAAGCGGGGGGCGAAGAGACCCAGTACTTC	CASSQAGGEETQYF
NA	TRBJ2-4	NA	TRBV28	TGTGCCAGCAGTCCCGGGGACTCAAGGATAAACATTCAGTACTTC	CASSPGDSRINIQYF
TRBD1	TRBJ2-7	NA	TRBV27	TGTGCCAGCAGACTGGGGACAGTGAAAACCTACGAGCAGTACTTC	CASRLGTVKTYEQYF
NA	TRBJ1-2	NA	TRBV13	TGTGCCAGCAGCTTACCGGGCTATGGCTACACCTTC	CASSLPGYGYTF
NA	TRBJ1-4	NA	TRBV5-1	TGCGCCAGCAGCTTGGGGACACCGAATGAAAAACTGTTTTTT	CASSLGTPNEKLFF
TRBD1	TRBJ1-1	NA	TRBV5-4	TGTGCCAGCAGCCACACTCAGGGGGCAGGCACTGAAGCTTTCTTT	CASSHTQGAGTEAFF
TRBD1	TRBJ2-7	NA	TRBV18	TGTGCCAGCTCACCGGGGACAGGGGGCAAGGACGAGCAGTACTTC	CASSPGTGGKDEQYF
TRBD2	TRBJ2-1	NA	TRBV7-9	TGTGCCAGCAGCTTAGGAAGCGGGATACGCAATGAGCAGTTCTTC	CASSLGSGIRNEQFF